This T cell receptor (beta chain) was found in a study of OX40 agonist ivuxolimab in advanced cancers. About the research overall: People who had prior anti-PD-1, anti-PD-L1 or anti-CTLA-4 therapy could take part, and approximately 44% had some.

TCRdb's table, derived via immunoSEQ multiplex PCR, lists solely in-frame clones and lacks some. The repertoire holds 65,000 to 75,000 clones, with around 88% as singletons. The V end lost 4 bases, the J end lost 9 bases, and 9 bases lay between the germline ends. The CDR3 contains 11 residues. CDR1 is MNHEY, CDR2 SMNVEV, per germline (reference sequence). The chain carries TRBV27 and TRBJ1-1; D is possibly TRBD1 (5 bases). This TCR was sampled from an adult with an advanced solid tumor such as melanoma, head and neck, liver or kidney cancer. The source was CD4+ or CD8+ T cells sorted from blood, collected in a trial of the OX40 agonist ivuxolimab. The CDR3 reads CASSSWTQAFF. Here the CDR3 DNA reads TGTGCCAGCAGTTCCTGGACACAAGCTTTCTTT.